The 26 T cell receptor beta chains listed next were all sequenced from one sample in a study of blood T cell repertoires in COVID-19. TCRdb's table, derived via immunoSEQ multiplex PCR, lists solely in-frame clones and lacks some. The table shows 60,000 to 65,000 clones, with about three quarters occurring only once. Sequenced sample: peripheral blood. The receptor source for this set is a human donor in a cohort sampled during active COVID-19.

This clone came up a few times. The rearrangement uses TRBV6-1 and TRBJ2-5; 7 bases map to TRBD2. Germline CDR1 MNHNS, CDR2 SASEGT. The CDR3 runs 16 residues. The J segment lost 2 bases and the V segment lost 1 base, leaving 7 bases of the junction unmatched. The CDR3 protein is CASSEVASGFQETQYF. As DNA, the CDR3 is TGTGCCAGCAGTGAAGTTGCTAGCGGTTTTCAAGAGACCCAGTACTTC.

This clone was detected a few times. The rearrangement uses TRBV7-2 and TRBJ1-4, with D hard to call. V lost 0 bases to trimming and J lost 2 bases, with 10 bases between them. The CDR3 has 16 amino acids. Germline V gives CDR1 SGHTA, CDR2 FQGNSA. The CDR3: CASSLARGGTNEKLFF. CDR3 coding DNA: TGTGCCAGCAGCTTAGCGCGGGGAGGGACTAATGAAAAACTGTTTTTT.

The chain carries TRBV9 and TRBJ2-1; no definite D call. Germline CDR1 and CDR2: SGDLS and YYNGEE. The V gene lost 0 bases and the J gene lost 5 bases, with 6 bases spanning the gap. This CDR3 is 13 amino acids long. The CDR3 DNA follows: TGTGCCAGCAGCGTAGGGCTTAACAATGAGCAGTTCTTC. It specifies CASSVGLNNEQFF.

The V call is TRBV6-5, the J call TRBJ1-2; 7 nucleotides match TRBD1. The CDR3 runs to 13 residues. Trimming at V came to 11 bases and at J to 1 base, leaving 7 bases not matched to a gene. Germline values: CDR1 MNHEY, CDR2 SVGAGI. The DNA of the CDR3 is TGTGCCTCGCGGACAGGAATTAACTATGGCTACACCTTC. It codes for CASRTGINYGYTF.

V gene TRBV30 combines with J gene TRBJ2-1; 9 nucleotides align to TRBD1. Germline CDR1 and CDR2: GTSNPN and SVGIG (reference sequence). With V trimmed by 2 bases and J by 7 bases, 18 bases remained unmatched. CDR3 length: 18 amino acids. As DNA, the CDR3 is TGTGCCTGGAGTCCGCAAGCCGGGACAGGGTTCTCGGTAAATGAGCAGTTCTTC. Protein product: CAWSPQAGTGFSVNEQFF.

This chain links TRBV3-1 (or the pseudogene TRBV3-2) with TRBJ1-6; perhaps TRBD1 as D (6 bases). The V end was cut by 1 base, the J end by 8 bases, with 6 bases between. The CDR3 runs 13 residues. CDR1 is LGHDT, CDR2 YNNKEL, per germline (reference sequence). CDR3 sequence: CASSQGTDSPLHF. CDR3 in DNA: TGTGCCAGCAGCCAAGGGACAGATTCACCCCTCCACTTT.

V usage is TRBV7-2 and J usage is TRBJ2-1, with TRBD2 matching over 8 bases. The CDR3 runs to 15 residues. V shed 3 bases, J shed 7 bases, and the junction held 8 bases outside the gene matches. CDR1 and CDR2 from the germline V gene are SGHTA and FQGNSA. This chain's CDR3 is CASSLAGGIQNEQFF. The CDR3 region has the DNA TGTGCCAGCAGCTTGGCGGGGGGCATCCAGAATGAGCAGTTCTTC.

In its sample, this clone was seen a few times. The CDR3 loop is CAWSGGTVQPQHF. DNA of the CDR3: TGTGCCTGGAGTGGCGGGACAGTTCAGCCCCAGCATTTT. This chain links TRBV30 with TRBJ1-5, with 7 positions matching TRBD1. J gave up 6 bases and V 1 base, and 3 bases lay outside the gene matches. Per the germline V gene, CDR1 is GTSNPN and CDR2 is SVGIG (reference sequence). The CDR3 has 13 amino acids.

V gene TRBV19 combines with J gene TRBJ2-7; 8 positions match TRBD1. The germline gives CDR1 LNHDA, CDR2 SQIVND (reference sequence). Trimming cost V 4 bases and J 1 base; bases outside gene matches: 9. This CDR3 has 16 amino acids. Written as DNA, the CDR3 is TGTGCCAGTAGTACGGGGAAGGGACAGGCGTCCTACGAGCAGTACTTC. Its protein product is CASSTGKGQASYEQYF.

The chain recombines TRBV6-6 with TRBJ2-3, with 8 bases identical to TRBD2. The CDR3 is made up of 15 amino acids. J was trimmed by 2 bases and V by 7 bases; bases with no gene match: 8. Germline assignment: CDR1 MNHNY and CDR2 SVGAGI (reference sequence). The CDR3 sequence is CASIRSRGVTDTQYF. CDR3 bases: TGTGCCAGCATCAGGTCGCGGGGGGTCACAGATACGCAGTATTTT.

The rearrangement links TRBV20-1 to TRBJ2-3; TRBD2 might be the D (6 bases). Trimming took 3 bases from V and 0 from J, leaving 13 bases between them. The CDR3 contains 15 residues. The V gene's germline CDR1 is DFQATT and CDR2 SNEGSKA (reference sequence). CDR3 protein: CSASAGTGSTDTQYF. As DNA, the CDR3 is TGCAGTGCTAGTGCCGGGACTGGTAGCACAGATACGCAGTATTTT.

The chain couples TRBV7-2 to TRBJ2-7; D unresolved. Germline V CDR1 and CDR2: SGHTA, FQGNSA. There are 12 residues in the CDR3. Trimming took 2 bases from V and 3 from J, leaving 5 bases between them. The CDR3 reads CASSLFNYEQYF. CDR3 sequence (DNA): TGTGCCAGCAGCTTATTTAACTACGAGCAGTACTTC. Supplemented by reference TRBV7-2 and TRBJ2-7, the full variable domain reads GAGVSQSPSNKVTEKGKDVELRCDPISGHTALYWYRQSLGQGLEFLIYFQGNSAPDKSGLPSDRFSAERTGGSVSTLTIQRTQQEDSAVYLCASSLFNYEQYFGPGTRLTVT.

The CDR3 DNA is TGTGCCAGCAGCCAGGGACAGGGAGAACATTCACCCCTCCACTTT. Residues: CASSQGQGEHSPLHF. J is TRBJ1-6 and V is TRBV3-1 (or the pseudogene TRBV3-2); TRBD1 matches 9 bases. V lost 3 bases to trimming and J lost 8 bases; unmatched junction nucleotides: 5. Looked up from germline, CDR1 is LGHDT and CDR2 is YNNKEL (reference sequence). The CDR3 is 15 amino acids.

This chain joins TRBV7-2 and TRBJ1-1; D perhaps matches TRBD1 (6 bases). Trimming removed 4 bases at V and 6 bases at J, with 18 bases between. CDR1 and CDR2 from the germline V gene are SGHTA and FQGNSA. CDR3 length: 15 amino acids. The CDR3 DNA sequence: TGTGCCAGCAGCTCTAGGACAGTTTGGGGCGCTGAAGCTTTCTTT. It is translated as CASSSRTVWGAEAFF.

The V gene is TRBV3-1 (or the pseudogene TRBV3-2), the J gene TRBJ2-6; 11 nucleotides line up with TRBD1. The CDR3 has 18 residues. CDR1 LGHDT and CDR2 YNNKEL come from the germline V gene (reference sequence). Trimming at V came to 2 bases and at J to 0 bases, leaving 3 bases not matched to a gene. CDR3 bases: TGTGCCAGCAGCCAAAGGGACAGGGGGGTCTCTGGGGCCAACGTCCTGACTTTC. This gives the protein CASSQRDRGVSGANVLTF.

The J gene is TRBJ1-6, the V gene TRBV27, with D uncertain. V shed 8 bases and J shed 8 bases, with 16 bases lying between them. The CDR3 runs to 14 residues. Germline assignment: CDR1 MNHEY and CDR2 SMNVEV (reference sequence). Here the CDR3 reads CASGLSGLDSPLHF. The CDR3 nucleotides are TGTGCCAGCGGCCTGTCGGGTTTGGATTCACCCCTCCACTTT.

The CDR3 loop is CASSPVAGGYNEQFF. The CDR3 region has the DNA TGCGCCAGCAGCCCGGTAGCGGGGGGCTACAATGAGCAGTTCTTC. This chain joins TRBV5-1 and TRBJ2-1; 10 positions match TRBD2. CDR1 is SGHRS and CDR2 is YFSETQ in the germline V gene. Trimming cost V 4 bases and J 3 bases; bases outside gene matches: 4. The CDR3 has 15 residues.

The chain joins TRBV6-5 to TRBJ1-2; TRBD1 aligns across 10 bases. CDR1 MNHEY and CDR2 SVGAGI come from the germline V gene. V lost 6 bases to trimming and J lost 6 bases; unmatched junction nucleotides: 10. The CDR3 length is 15 residues. The CDR3 is CASSKPGQGTDGYTF. CDR3 nucleotide sequence: TGTGCCAGCAGCAAACCGGGACAGGGGACAGATGGCTACACCTTC.

This chain connects TRBV3-1 (or the pseudogene TRBV3-2) to TRBJ1-2; 9 nucleotides match TRBD1. Germline values: CDR1 LGHDT, CDR2 YNNKEL (reference sequence). Unmatched junction bases numbered 9, after V lost 4 bases and J lost 3 bases. The CDR3 has 16 amino acids. The CDR3 DNA sequence: TGTGCCAGCAGCCGATGGGAGGGACAGGGCGACTATGGCTACACCTTC. It encodes CASSRWEGQGDYGYTF.

This chain joins TRBV18 and TRBJ2-6, with TRBD1 matching over 7 bases. Per the germline V gene, CDR1 is KGHSH and CDR2 is LQKENI. Germline trimming cut 6 bases from V and 2 bases from J; bases unmatched to any gene: 4. There are 15 residues in the CDR3. The CDR3 here is CASSDRAPGANVLTF. The CDR3 coding sequence is TGTGCCAGCTCCGACAGGGCCCCTGGGGCCAACGTCCTGACTTTC.

This chain uses TRBV9 with TRBJ1-6; D unresolved. The CDR3 totals 13 residues. Germline V gene lookup returns CDR1 SGDLS and CDR2 YYNGEE. Between the trimmed V and J ends, which lost 4 bases and 9 bases, there was a span of 11 bases. The CDR3 loop reads CASSSRYGSPLHF. In nucleotides, the CDR3 is TGTGCCAGCAGCTCCAGGTATGGTTCACCCCTCCACTTT.

This chain connects TRBV2 to TRBJ2-5; tentative D call: TRBD1 (5 bases). The CDR3 runs to 18 residues. V gave up 2 bases and J gave up 2 bases, with 21 bases separating them. CDR1 SNHLY and CDR2 FYNNEI come from the germline V gene. In DNA, the CDR3 is TGTGCCAGCAGTGAAACCATTCCTTTCGGCGCAGGGCAAGAGACCCAGTACTTC. Amino acid sequence: CASSETIPFGAGQETQYF.

CDR3 sequence (DNA): TGTGCCAGCAGCGTAGCAGGGCGGGGATCCTACAATGAGCAGTTCTTC. Translated: CASSVAGRGSYNEQFF. V gene TRBV9 combines with J gene TRBJ2-1; possibly TRBD2 for D (6 bases). With 0 bases removed from V and 1 base from J, the gap between germline ends came to 11 bases. Looked up from germline, CDR1 is SGDLS and CDR2 is YYNGEE. The CDR3 extends over 16 amino acids.

This clone occurred once. The V and J genes are TRBV5-6 and TRBJ1-5; 7 bases fit TRBD1. Germline CDR1 and CDR2: SGHDT and YYEEEE. The CDR3 length is 16 residues. After removal of 4 bases from V and 6 bases from J, the junction contained 13 bases not matched to a gene. CDR3 in DNA: TGTGCCAGCAGCGCGAGGCGGACAGGCACGAGTCAGCCCCAGCATTTT. Protein product: CASSARRTGTSQPQHF.

A few counts support this clone. The rearrangement links TRBV5-8 to TRBJ2-5, with 7 bases identical to TRBD2. Germline V gene sequence: CDR1 SGHTS, CDR2 YDEGEE. The CDR3 totals 17 residues. V lost 4 bases and J lost 5; bases outside the gene matches: 17. CDR3 coding DNA: TGTGCCAGCAGCGCGGATATTAGCGGGCCCGTCCGGGAGACCCAGTACTTC. This translates into CASSADISGPVRETQYF.

V gene TRBV11-2 combines with J gene TRBJ1-2, with D unresolved. The germline CDR1 and CDR2 sequences are SGHAT and FQNNGV. Trimming removed 1 base at V and 4 bases at J, with 10 bases between. CDR3 length: 14 amino acids. In DNA, the CDR3 is TGTGCCAGCAGCTTAGCGGAGGGAGTCTATGGCTACACCTTC. Translated: CASSLAEGVYGYTF.